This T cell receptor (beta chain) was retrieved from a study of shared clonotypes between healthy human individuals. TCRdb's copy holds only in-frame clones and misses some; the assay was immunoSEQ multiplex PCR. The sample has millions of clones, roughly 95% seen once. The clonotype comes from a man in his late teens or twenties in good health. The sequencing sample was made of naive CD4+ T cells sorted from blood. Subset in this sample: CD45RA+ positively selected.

The CDR3 region is CASSYSTGGRETQYF. The CDR3 nucleotides are TGTGCCAGCAGTTACTCGACAGGGGGAAGAGAGACCCAGTACTTC. The chain uses TRBV6-5 and TRBJ2-5; 9 bases agree with TRBD1. Germline CDR1 MNHEY, CDR2 SVGAGI. This CDR3 is 15 amino acids long. After removal of 0 bases from V and 4 bases from J, the junction contained 3 bases not matched to a gene.